At least ten counts were recorded for the clone carrying this T cell receptor (beta chain). What it binds is unknown. The data were obtained in a study of blood T cells in healthy people across ages. A second PCR, run for roughly 7 to 12 cycles, used a sample-barcoded 5' primer plus a J-beta primer mix. No fewer than 3 million CDR3-containing paired-end reads came from each sample. Via MiXCR, TCRdb re-called the 5' RACE reads, giving one row per CDR3 protein. The sample has fewer than 800,000 distinct CDR3 sequences, about 34% seen once; the top ten hold 15%. General study findings and limits: PBMCs left unsorted prevented a conclusive naive versus antigen-experienced comparison. Age brought a roughly linear fall in TCR beta diversity measured per million T cells.

The germline CDR1 and CDR2 sequences are SGHRS and YFSETQ. The CDR3 totals 16 residues. With 5 bases clipped from V and 0 bases from J, the junction kept 8 bases outside the gene matches. Donors ranged from roughly 6 to 100 years old and were healthy Caucasians in Russia. Sample: blood. The chain joins TRBV5-1 to TRBJ2-3; TRBD2 aligns across 8 bases. This sequence was found in a woman older than 75 in good health. CDR3: CASSLRRGASTDTQYF. The CDR3, as DNA: TGCGCCAGCAGTCTAAGGCGGGGGGCTAGCACAGATACGCAGTATTTT.